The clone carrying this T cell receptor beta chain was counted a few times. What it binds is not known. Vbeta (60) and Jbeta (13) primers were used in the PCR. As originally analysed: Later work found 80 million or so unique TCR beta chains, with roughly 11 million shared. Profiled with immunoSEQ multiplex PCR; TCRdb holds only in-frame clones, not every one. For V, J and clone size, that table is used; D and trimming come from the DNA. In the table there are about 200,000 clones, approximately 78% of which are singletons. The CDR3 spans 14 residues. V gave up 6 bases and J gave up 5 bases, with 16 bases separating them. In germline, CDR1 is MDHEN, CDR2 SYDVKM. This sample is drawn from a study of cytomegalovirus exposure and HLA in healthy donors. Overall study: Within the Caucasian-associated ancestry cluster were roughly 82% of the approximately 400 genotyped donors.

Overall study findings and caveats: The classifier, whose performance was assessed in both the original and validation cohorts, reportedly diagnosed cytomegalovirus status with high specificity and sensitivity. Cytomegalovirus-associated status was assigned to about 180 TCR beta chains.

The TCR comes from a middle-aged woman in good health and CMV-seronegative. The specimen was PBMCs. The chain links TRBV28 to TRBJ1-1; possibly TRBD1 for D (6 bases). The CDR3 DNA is TGTGCCAGCAGACCACCGGACAGTTGGACTGAAGCTTTCTTT. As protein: CASRPPDSWTEAFF. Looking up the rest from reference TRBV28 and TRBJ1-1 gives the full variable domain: DVKVTQSSRYLVKRTGEKVFLECVQDMDHENMFWYRQDPGLGLRLIYFSYDVKMKEKGDIPEGYSVSREKKERFSLILESASTNQTSMYLCASRPPDSWTEAFFGQGTRLTVV.